This record covers a single T cell receptor beta chain. Its cognate antigen is unknown. The source of the sample is a study of shared clonotypes between healthy human individuals. Every donor was a Caucasian adult from Nashville, Tennessee. The CDR3 has 15 residues. After removal of 6 bases from V and 3 bases from J, the junction contained 8 bases not matched to a gene. The germline CDR1 and CDR2 sequences are MNHNS and SASEGT. Findings and limits, study-wide: Inspection by rarefaction showed sorted-subset sequencing to be incomplete despite large depth. Compared with memory subsets, naive subsets generally had larger estimated richness. Relative to clonotypes present in all four donors, those not shared had lower generation probabilities.

The protocol was immunoSEQ multiplex PCR, while the TCRdb copy is restricted to in-frame clones and leaves out a portion. Of 1.6 million or so clones listed, 98% to 99% are singletons. Sequenced sample: naive CD4+ T cells sorted from blood. Subset here: CD45RA+ positively selected. The receptor comes from a man between 25 and 39 years old in good health. The chain combines TRBV6-1 with TRBJ2-7; 10 nucleotides match TRBD2. CDR3 region: CASSDASGSYYEQYF. The DNA of the CDR3 is TGTGCCAGCAGCGACGCTAGCGGGAGTTACTACGAGCAGTACTTC.